This TCR beta chain was profiled in a study of shared clonotypes between healthy human individuals. Only in-frame clones appear in the TCRdb table, and some are missing; sequencing was by immunoSEQ multiplex PCR. The sample carries a few hundred thousand clones, around 86% recorded once. The authors combined CD45RO+ cells with CCR7-negative CD45RA+ TemRA cells as CD8 memory. The receptor was derived from a man aged 18-30 years in good health. The sample consisted of memory CD8+ T cells sorted from blood. Noted subset: CD45RO+ cells pooled with CCR7-negative TemRA cells.

CDR3 loop: CASSSNLAGAGVEQYF. For the CDR3, the DNA is TGTGCCAGCAGCTCCAATTTGGCAGGGGCTGGCGTGGAGCAGTACTTC. The rearrangement links TRBV7-9 to TRBJ2-5; D possibly corresponds to TRBD1 (6 bases). V was shortened by 4 bases and J by 11 bases, with 26 bases between the two germline ends. This CDR3 is built from 16 residues. Germline V lookup: CDR1 SEHNR, CDR2 FQNEAQ (reference sequence).